This is a list of T cell receptor beta chains from one sample in a study of T cell repertoires in cytomegalovirus infection. From the reads, TCRdb called clonotypes with MiXCR, one entry per CDR3 protein. The sample lists roughly 280,000 distinct CDR3 sequences, roughly a fifth occurring once. Their antigens remain unidentified. The specimen comprised cultured PBMCs, sampled from culture after CMV antigen stimulation. Every receptor here comes from a human donor in good health (CMV status not recorded). Some clones in this sample may be carry-over from other donors' samples. CDR3s include the opening cysteine and the closing phenylalanine or tryptophan. D genes are given only for firm matches.

TRBV6-5	NA	14	CATGTDGRSSEAFF
TRBV10-3	TRBD2	16	CAISGTSGSSYNEQFF
TRBV28	NA	16	CASSFFGNLNTGELFF
TRBV7-2	NA	14	CASSLGQSRDEQYF
TRBV9	NA	14	CASSPQITSETQYF
TRBV29-1	NA	14	CSVPHQPPQYGYTF
TRBV19	NA	14	CASSVQGRYTEAFF
TRBV18	TRBD2	16	CASSPLIGRDTDTQYF
TRBV24-1	TRBD2	13	CATSDPGLGAEFF
TRBV27	NA	14	CASSSAKAGNTIYF
TRBV7-9	NA	15	CASSLEGEGPTEAFF
TRBV7-2	NA	14	CASSLGPLDTEAFF
TRBV20-1	TRBD2	16	CSARRGLAGVKETQYF
TRBV5-1	NA	13	CASSLEQTGELFF
TRBV20-1	NA	13	CSARDLGWDEQFF
TRBV7-9	TRBD2	15	CASSFRAGAHNEQFF
TRBV12-3/TRBV12-4	TRBD1	16	CASSYGTGKRSYEQYF
TRBV19	NA	16	CASSPLAEASTDTQYF
TRBV7-2	NA	13	CASSLTGADGYTF
TRBV7-2	TRBD2	15	CASSFSGSSTDTQYF
TRBV18	TRBD2	16	CASSPRQSGGTGELFF
TRBV12-3/TRBV12-4	TRBD2	15	CATTNGTSGLNEQFF